The following is a TCR beta chain sequence with its context. Its antigen is undetermined. This sample is part of a study of identifying expanded T cells in peripheral blood. Study-wide points: Roughly two-week clone count variance significantly increased as total template count grew. Over about two and four weeks, about 15 and 19 clones changed, versus 1.2 between replicates.

No infections or other immune events were documented during collection. The CDR3 length is 15 residues. CDR1 is SNHLY and CDR2 is FYNNEI in the germline V gene. After removal of 6 bases from V and 2 bases from J, the junction contained 8 bases not matched to a gene. Some clones are missing from TCRdb's copy, which holds only in-frame ones; the method was immunoSEQ multiplex PCR. The table includes tens of thousands of clones, around 89% detected once. Sequencing used blood. V usage is TRBV2 and J usage is TRBJ2-7; TRBD2 matches 9 bases. This TCR derives from a person between 18 and 75 years old in good health. CDR3 DNA sequence: TGTGCCAGCAGAGCCTCGGGCGGGGGGGCCTACGAGCAGTACTTC. Amino acid sequence: CASRASGGGAYEQYF.